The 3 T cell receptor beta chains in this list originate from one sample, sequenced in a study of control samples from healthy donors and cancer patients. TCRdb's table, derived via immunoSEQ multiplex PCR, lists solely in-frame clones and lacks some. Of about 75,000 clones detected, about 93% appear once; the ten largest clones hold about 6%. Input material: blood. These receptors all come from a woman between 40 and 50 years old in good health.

The CDR3 region has the DNA TGTGCCAGCAGCTTTCAGGGGGGGGGTGCTTTCGTCCAGCCCCAGCATTTT. Protein product: CASSFQGGGAFVQPQHF. The gene calls are TRBV7-2 and TRBJ1-5; 7 bases agree with TRBD1. The CDR3 consists of 17 residues. Germline CDR1 and CDR2: SGHTA and FQGNSA. Trimming removed 3 bases from V and 7 bases from J; junction bases left unmatched: 15.

The CDR3 nucleotides are TGTGCCAGCAGCGTACGTTTAGCGGGAGGGTCCCCCGGGGAGCTGTTTTTT. The encoded protein is CASSVRLAGGSPGELFF. The V call is TRBV5-5, the J call TRBJ2-2; 11 nucleotides align to TRBD2. V was pared by 4 bases and J by 6 bases, with 11 bases of the junction left unmatched. CDR1 and CDR2 (germline): SGHKS, YYEKEE (reference sequence). The CDR3 runs 17 residues.

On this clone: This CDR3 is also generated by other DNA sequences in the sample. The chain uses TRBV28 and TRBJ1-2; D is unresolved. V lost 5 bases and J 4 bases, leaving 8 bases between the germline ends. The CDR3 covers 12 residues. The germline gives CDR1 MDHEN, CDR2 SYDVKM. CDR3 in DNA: TGTGCCAGCAGTATAGGTAGCTATGGCTACACCTTC. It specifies CASSIGSYGYTF.